This T cell receptor beta chain emerged from a study of CD8 T cells in Susac syndrome. Study-wide results and caveats: The study recognized that the number of individuals in its TCR sequencing and HLA analysis was relatively small.

High-throughput TCR beta sequencing covered peripheral CD8+ and CD4+ T cells. TEMRA cells were FACS-enriched, with CD8+ and CD4+ T cells isolated negatively. Details on this clonotype: The antigen is undetermined.

V dropped 3 bases and J dropped 5 bases, with 19 bases sitting between them. The germline V gene has CDR1 SEHNR and CDR2 FQNEAQ (reference sequence). The CDR3 length is 16 residues. Random-hexamer reverse transcription was applied to roughly 0.5 to 1 ug RNA. It was immunoSEQ multiplex PCR that amplified TCR beta CDR3 across 54 Vbeta and 13 Jbeta. TCRdb called the immunoSEQ multiplex PCR reads again in MiXCR, with one record for every CDR3 protein. Among approximately 170,000 distinct CDR3 sequences listed, roughly nine tenths were seen once. This receptor was identified in a human donor in good health. Sequencing was performed on CD4+ T cells from PBMCs. The chain recombines TRBV7-9 with TRBJ2-5; possibly TRBD1 or TRBD2 for D (5 bases each). As DNA, the CDR3 is TGTGCCAGCAGCTTCGGACGGGGCGGTTTGGGGGAGACCCAGTACTTC. This sequence encodes CASSFGRGGLGETQYF.